This T cell receptor (beta chain) was observed in a study of blood T cell repertoires in COVID-19. Study details: Nucleic acid was either cDNA or gDNA, and it came from T cells, B-cell-depleted T cells, or PBMCs.

J gave up 4 bases and V 3 bases, and 2 bases lay outside the gene matches. The CDR3 consists of 14 residues. Germline V gene sequence: CDR1 MGHRA, CDR2 YSYEKL. In the original workflow: Amplification with reference gene primers provided the estimates of nucleated cell counts. The table came from immunoSEQ multiplex PCR; TCRdb's copy has only in-frame clones and leaves some out. V and J calls plus clone size are reproduced from that table; the DNA served to infer D and trimming. The profile shows some 100,000 clones, almost 90% of them singletons. J is TRBJ2-1 and V is TRBV4-1; 8 bases line up with TRBD2. The sample taken for sequencing was peripheral blood. This TCR was sampled from a woman between 70 and 85 years old with acute or convalescent COVID-19. CDR3 bases: TGCGCCAGCAGCCAGCGGGAGGCATACAATGAGCAGTTCTTC. Protein sequence: CASSQREAYNEQFF.